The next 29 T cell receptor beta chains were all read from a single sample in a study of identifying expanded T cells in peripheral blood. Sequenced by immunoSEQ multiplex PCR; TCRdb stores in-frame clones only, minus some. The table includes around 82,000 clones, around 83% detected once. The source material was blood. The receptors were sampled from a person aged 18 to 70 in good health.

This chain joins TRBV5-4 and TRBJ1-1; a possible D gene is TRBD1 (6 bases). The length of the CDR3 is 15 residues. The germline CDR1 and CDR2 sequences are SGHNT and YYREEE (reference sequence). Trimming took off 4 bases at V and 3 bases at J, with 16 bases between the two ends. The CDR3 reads CASSRTVGGDTEAFF. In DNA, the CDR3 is TGTGCCAGCAGCAGGACAGTTGGGGGAGACACTGAAGCTTTCTTT. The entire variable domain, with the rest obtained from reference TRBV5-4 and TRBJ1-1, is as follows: ETGVTQSPTHLIKTRGQQVTLRCSSQSGHNTVSWYQQALGQGPQFIFQYYREEENGRGNFPPRFSGLQFPNYSSELNVNALELDDSALYLCASSRTVGGDTEAFFGQGTRLTVV.

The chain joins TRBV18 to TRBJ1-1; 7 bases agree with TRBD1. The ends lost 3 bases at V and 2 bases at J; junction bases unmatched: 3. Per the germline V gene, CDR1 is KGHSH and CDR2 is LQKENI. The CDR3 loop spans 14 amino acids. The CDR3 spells CASSPGQSNTEAFF. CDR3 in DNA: TGTGCCAGCTCACCGGGACAGTCAAACACTGAAGCTTTCTTT.

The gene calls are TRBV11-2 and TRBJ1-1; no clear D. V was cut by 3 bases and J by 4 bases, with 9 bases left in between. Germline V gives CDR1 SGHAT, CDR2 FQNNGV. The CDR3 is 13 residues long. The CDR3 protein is CASSFNGRTEAFF. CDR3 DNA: TGTGCCAGCAGCTTTAACGGGCGCACTGAAGCTTTCTTT.

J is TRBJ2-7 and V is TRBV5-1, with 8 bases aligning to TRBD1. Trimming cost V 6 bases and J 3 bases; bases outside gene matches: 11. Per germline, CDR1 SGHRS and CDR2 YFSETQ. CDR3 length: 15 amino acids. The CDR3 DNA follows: TGCGCCAGCAACCCCGCAGGGGGCGAGCTCTACGAGCAGTACTTC. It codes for CASNPAGGELYEQYF.

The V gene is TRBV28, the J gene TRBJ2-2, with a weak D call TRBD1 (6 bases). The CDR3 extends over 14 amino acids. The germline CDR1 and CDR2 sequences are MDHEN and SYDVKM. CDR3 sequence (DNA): TGTGCTACGTGGGGGCACCCGAACACCGGGGAGCTGTTTTTT. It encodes CATWGHPNTGELFF.

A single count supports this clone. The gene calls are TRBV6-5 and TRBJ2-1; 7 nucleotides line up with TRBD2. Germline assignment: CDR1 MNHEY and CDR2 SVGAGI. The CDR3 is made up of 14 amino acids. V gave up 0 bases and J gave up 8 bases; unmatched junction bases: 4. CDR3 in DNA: TGTGCCAGCAGTTACTCCCCGGGAGGATATGAGCAGTTCTTC. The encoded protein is CASSYSPGGYEQFF.

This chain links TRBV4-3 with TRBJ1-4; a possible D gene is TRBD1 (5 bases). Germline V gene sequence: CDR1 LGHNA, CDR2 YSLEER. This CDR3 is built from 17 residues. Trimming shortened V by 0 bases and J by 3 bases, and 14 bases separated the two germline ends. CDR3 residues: CASSQDRGMGANEKLFF. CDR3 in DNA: TGCGCCAGCAGCCAAGATAGGGGCATGGGGGCTAATGAAAAACTGTTTTTT.

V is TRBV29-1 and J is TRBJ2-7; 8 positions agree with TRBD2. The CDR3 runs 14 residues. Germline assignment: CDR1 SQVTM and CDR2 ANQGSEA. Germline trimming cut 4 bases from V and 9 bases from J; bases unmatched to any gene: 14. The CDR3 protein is CSVVPGLGNTWQYF. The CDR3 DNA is TGCAGCGTTGTGCCGGGACTAGGGAATACGTGGCAGTACTTC.

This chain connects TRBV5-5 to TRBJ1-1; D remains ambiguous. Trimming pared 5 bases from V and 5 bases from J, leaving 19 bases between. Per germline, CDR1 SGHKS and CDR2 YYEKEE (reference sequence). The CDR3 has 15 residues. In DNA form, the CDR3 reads TGTGCCAGCAGTCAAGGTGGTGCGGGTTGGACTGAAGCTTTCTTT. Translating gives CASSQGGAGWTEAFF.

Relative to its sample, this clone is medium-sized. CDR3 residues: CASSVSNRWDEQYF. The CDR3 nucleotides read TGTGCCAGCAGCGTTTCGAACAGGTGGGACGAGCAGTACTTC. The V and J genes are TRBV9 and TRBJ2-7; possibly TRBD1 for D (5 bases). There are 14 residues in the CDR3. Germline V gene sequence: CDR1 SGDLS, CDR2 YYNGEE. The V end lost 2 bases, the J end lost 5 bases, and 14 bases lay between the germline ends.

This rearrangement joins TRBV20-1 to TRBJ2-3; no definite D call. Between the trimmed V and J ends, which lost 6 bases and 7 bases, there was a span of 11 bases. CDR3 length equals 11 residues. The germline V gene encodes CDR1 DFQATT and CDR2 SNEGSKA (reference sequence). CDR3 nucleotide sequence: TGCAGTGCGCACTTCACTTATACGCAGTATTTT. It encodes CSAHFTYTQYF.

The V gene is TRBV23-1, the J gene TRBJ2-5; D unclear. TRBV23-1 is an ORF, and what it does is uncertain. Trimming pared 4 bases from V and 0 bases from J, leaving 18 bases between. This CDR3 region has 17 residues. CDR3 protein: CASSLPIIGEYQETQYF. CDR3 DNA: TGCGCCAGCAGTCTCCCAATCATAGGCGAGTACCAAGAGACCCAGTACTTC.

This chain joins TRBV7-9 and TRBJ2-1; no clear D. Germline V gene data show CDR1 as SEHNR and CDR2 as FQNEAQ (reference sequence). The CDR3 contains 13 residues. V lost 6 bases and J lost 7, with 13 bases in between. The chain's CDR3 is CASRKHSGNEQFF. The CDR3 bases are TGTGCCAGCAGAAAACATTCGGGTAATGAGCAGTTCTTC.

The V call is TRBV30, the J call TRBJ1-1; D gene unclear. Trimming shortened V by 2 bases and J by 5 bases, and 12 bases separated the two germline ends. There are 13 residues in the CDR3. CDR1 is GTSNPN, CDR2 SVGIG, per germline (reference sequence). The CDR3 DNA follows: TGTGCCTGGAGTATGGATTTTGGAACTGAAGCTTTCTTT. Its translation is CAWSMDFGTEAFF.

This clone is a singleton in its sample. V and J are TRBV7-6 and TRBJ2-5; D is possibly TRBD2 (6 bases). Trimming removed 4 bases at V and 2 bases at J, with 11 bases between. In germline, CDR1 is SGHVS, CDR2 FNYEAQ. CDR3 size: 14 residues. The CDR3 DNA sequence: TGTGCCAGCAGCTCGGTGGGAGGACAAGAGACCCAGTACTTC. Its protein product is CASSSVGGQETQYF.

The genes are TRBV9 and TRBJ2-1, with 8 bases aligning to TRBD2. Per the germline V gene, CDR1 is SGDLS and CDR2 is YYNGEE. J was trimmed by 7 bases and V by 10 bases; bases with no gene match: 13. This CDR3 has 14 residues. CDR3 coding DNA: TGTGCCCTGCGGGGGACTAGTACTGGGAATGAGCAGTTCTTC. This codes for CALRGTSTGNEQFF. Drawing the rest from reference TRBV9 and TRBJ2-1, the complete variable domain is DSGVTQTPKHLITATGQRVTLRCSPRSGDLSVYWYQQSLDQGLQFLIQYYNGEERAKGNILERFSAQQFPDLHSELNLSSLELGDSALYFCALRGTSTGNEQFFGPGTRLTVL.

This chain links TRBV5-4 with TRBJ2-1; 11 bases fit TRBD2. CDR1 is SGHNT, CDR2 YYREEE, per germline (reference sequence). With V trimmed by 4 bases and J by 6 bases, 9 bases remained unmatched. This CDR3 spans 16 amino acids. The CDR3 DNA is TGTGCCAGCAGCGTTGTTTATACTAGCGGGAGCAATGAGCAGTTCTTC. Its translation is CASSVVYTSGSNEQFF.

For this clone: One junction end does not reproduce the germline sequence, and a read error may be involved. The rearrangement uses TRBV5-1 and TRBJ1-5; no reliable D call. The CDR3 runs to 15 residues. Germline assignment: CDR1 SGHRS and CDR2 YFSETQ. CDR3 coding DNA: TGTGCCAGCAGCTCCGGTTGGAACCCTTCTCAGCCCCAGCATTTT. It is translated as CASSSGWNPSQPQHF.

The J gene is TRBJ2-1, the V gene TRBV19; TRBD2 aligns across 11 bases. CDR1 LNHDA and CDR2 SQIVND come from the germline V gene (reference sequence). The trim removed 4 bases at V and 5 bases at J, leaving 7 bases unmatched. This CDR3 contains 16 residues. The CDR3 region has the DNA TGTGCCAGTAGTACCATGGGGACTAGCGGACACAATGAGCAGTTCTTC. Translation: CASSTMGTSGHNEQFF.

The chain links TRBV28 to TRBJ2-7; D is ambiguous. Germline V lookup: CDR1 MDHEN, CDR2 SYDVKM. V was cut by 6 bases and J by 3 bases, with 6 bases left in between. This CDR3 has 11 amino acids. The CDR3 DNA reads TGTGCCAGCAGGATTAACTACGAGCAGTACTTC. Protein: CASRINYEQYF.

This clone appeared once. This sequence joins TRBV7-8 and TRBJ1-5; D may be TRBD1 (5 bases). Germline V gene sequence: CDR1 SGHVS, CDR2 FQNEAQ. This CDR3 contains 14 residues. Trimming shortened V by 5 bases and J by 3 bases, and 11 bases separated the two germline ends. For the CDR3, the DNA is TGTGCCAGCAGCGTCCGGGACCCCAATCAGCCCCAGCATTTT. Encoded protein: CASSVRDPNQPQHF.

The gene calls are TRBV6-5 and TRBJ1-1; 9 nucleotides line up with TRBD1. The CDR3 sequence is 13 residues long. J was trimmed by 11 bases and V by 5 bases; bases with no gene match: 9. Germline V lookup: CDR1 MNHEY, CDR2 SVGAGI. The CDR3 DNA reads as TGTGCCAGCAGTACCGGACAGGGGAGGGTGGCTTTCTTT. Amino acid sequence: CASSTGQGRVAFF.

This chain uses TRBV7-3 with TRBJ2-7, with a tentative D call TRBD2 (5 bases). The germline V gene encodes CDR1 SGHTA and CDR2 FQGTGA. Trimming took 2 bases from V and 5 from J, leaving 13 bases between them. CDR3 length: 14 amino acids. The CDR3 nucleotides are TGTGCCAGCAGCTTAGAGAGGGAATCCCACGAGCAGTACTTC. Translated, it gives CASSLERESHEQYF. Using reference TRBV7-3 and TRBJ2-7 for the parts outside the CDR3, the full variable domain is GAGVSQTPSNKVTEKGKYVELRCDPISGHTALYWYRQSLGQGPEFLIYFQGTGAADDSGLPNDRFFAVRPEGSVSTLKIQRTERGDSAVYLCASSLERESHEQYFGPGTRLTVT.

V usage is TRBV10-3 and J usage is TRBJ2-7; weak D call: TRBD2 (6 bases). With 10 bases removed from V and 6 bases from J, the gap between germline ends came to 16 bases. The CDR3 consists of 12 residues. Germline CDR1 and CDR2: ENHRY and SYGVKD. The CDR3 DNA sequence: TGTGCCACCACTAGCCTCTCCGGCGAGCAGTACTTC. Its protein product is CATTSLSGEQYF.

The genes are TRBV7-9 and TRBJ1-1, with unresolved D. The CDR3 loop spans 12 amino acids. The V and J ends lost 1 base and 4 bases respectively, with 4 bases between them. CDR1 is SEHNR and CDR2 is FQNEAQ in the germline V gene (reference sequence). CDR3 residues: CASSLETTEAFF. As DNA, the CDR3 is TGTGCCAGCAGCTTAGAGACCACTGAAGCTTTCTTT.

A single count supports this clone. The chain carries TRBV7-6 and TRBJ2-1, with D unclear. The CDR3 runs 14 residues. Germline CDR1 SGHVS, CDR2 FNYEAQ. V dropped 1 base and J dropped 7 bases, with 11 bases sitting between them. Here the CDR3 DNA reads TGTGCCAGCAGCTTAGAATCTGCGACTAATGAGCAGTTCTTC. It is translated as CASSLESATNEQFF.

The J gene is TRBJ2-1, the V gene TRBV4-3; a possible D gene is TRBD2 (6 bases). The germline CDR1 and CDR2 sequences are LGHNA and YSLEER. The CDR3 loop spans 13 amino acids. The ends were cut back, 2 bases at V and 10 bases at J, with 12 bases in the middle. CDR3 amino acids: CASSQRLSGEQFF. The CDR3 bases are TGCGCCAGCAGCCAAAGGTTGAGCGGGGAGCAGTTCTTC.

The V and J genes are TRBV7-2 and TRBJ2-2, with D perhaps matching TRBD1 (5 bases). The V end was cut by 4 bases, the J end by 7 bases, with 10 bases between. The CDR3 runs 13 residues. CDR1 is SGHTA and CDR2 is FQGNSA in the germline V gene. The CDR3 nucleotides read TGTGCCAGCAGCTCCTCGACAGTCGGGGAGCTGTTTTTT. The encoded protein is CASSSSTVGELFF.

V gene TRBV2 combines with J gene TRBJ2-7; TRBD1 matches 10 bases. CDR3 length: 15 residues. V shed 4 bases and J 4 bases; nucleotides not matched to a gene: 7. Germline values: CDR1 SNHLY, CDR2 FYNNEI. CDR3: CASSGGTGAGYEQYF. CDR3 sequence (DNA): TGTGCCAGCAGTGGCGGGACAGGGGCAGGATACGAGCAGTACTTC. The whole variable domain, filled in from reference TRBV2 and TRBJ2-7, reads EPEVTQTPSHQVTQMGQEVILRCVPISNHLYFYWYRQILGQKVEFLVSFYNNEISEKSEIFDDQFSVERPDGSNFTLKIRSTKLEDSAMYFCASSGGTGAGYEQYFGPGTRLTVT.